This T cell receptor (beta chain) was obtained from a study of T cell responses to AZD1222 COVID-19 vaccine. Assay used: immunoSEQ multiplex PCR; TCRdb lists only in-frame clones, some missing. The sample yields about 130,000 clones, around 90% seen once. The CDR3 contains 15 residues. Germline V gives CDR1 SGHTA, CDR2 FQGNSA. V gave up 1 base and J gave up 1 base, with 9 bases separating them. The clonotype comes from an adult in good health. The specimen comprised peripheral blood, sampled on day 0 of AZD1222 vaccination. V is TRBV7-2 and J is TRBJ2-3; possibly TRBD2 for D (5 bases). CDR3 in DNA: TGTGCCAGCAGCTTAGTTCTTAGCGGCACAGATACGCAGTATTTT. Translation gives CASSLVLSGTDTQYF. Full variable domain (outside the CDR3, taken from reference TRBV7-2 and TRBJ2-3): GAGVSQSPSNKVTEKGKDVELRCDPISGHTALYWYRQSLGQGLEFLIYFQGNSAPDKSGLPSDRFSAERTGGSVSTLTIQRTQQEDSAVYLCASSLVLSGTDTQYFGPGTRLTVL.